The rows below give T cell receptor beta chains drawn from one sample of a study of human T cells and chemical hapten exposure. From the RACE reads, TCRdb called clonotypes with MiXCR, one entry per CDR3 protein. The sample includes more than 85,000 distinct CDR3 sequences, around 8.8% of them seen just once. Sequenced here: whole blood, sampled in connection with sensitization to the hapten diphenylcyclopropenone (DPC). All receptors derive from a man aged 35-49 years with alopecia areata. Some clones in this sample may be carry-over from other donors' samples. Each CDR3 is given with its conserved first and last residue. Each record gives: clone size, V gene, J gene, D gene, CDR3 DNA, CDR3 protein. The D gene is left open where the match is weak. Expanded clones get a size class; other rows say once, few or many, or leave the size out.

NA,TRBV20-1,TRBJ2-1,NA,TGCAGTGCTTGCCCTCCAGGATACAATGAGCAGTTCTTC,CSACPPGYNEQFF
NA,TRBV20-1,TRBJ2-1,NA,TGCAGTGCAGAGGGCAAAAGCTCCTACAATGAGCAGTTCTTC,CSAEGKSSYNEQFF
many,TRBV7-8,TRBJ2-5,NA,TGTGCCAGCAGCTTAGCGCAGCTAGCCGAGACCCAGTACTTC,CASSLAQLAETQYF
NA,TRBV12-3/TRBV12-4,TRBJ2-1,NA,TGTGCCAGCAGTTACCCTCGACGGGGATTTAATATTGTGGGGAGCAATGAGCAGTTCTTC,CASSYPRRGFNIVGSNEQFF
many,TRBV18,TRBJ1-1,NA,TGTGCCAGCTCACCAACGGAGGCACAGGGAGGCACTGAAGCTTTCTTT,CASSPTEAQGGTEAFF
NA,TRBV7-8,TRBJ1-1,NA,TGTGCCAGCAGCAACCTCCAGTACACTGAAGCTTTCTTT,CASSNLQYTEAFF
few,TRBV7-9,TRBJ2-1,NA,TGTGCCAGCAGCCCCGACATTCACTCCTACAATGAGCAGTTCTTC,CASSPDIHSYNEQFF
few,TRBV6-5,TRBJ2-2,NA,TGTGCCAGCAGATCCCTCCAGAGAGACACCGGGGAGCTGTTTTTT,CASRSLQRDTGELFF
few,TRBV6-2/TRBV6-3,TRBJ2-1,NA,TGTGCCAGCAGTTTTGGACAGCCGACCTACAATGAGCAGTTCTTC,CASSFGQPTYNEQFF
few,TRBV12-3/TRBV12-4,TRBJ2-7,NA,TGTGCCAGCAGTACATCAGGGTACGGGGTGCTCCGGAACGAGCAGTACTTC,CASSTSGYGVLRNEQYF
many,TRBV29-1,TRBJ1-2,TRBD1,TGCAGCGTTGATTCAGGACAGGGGGGGGTTCGGGGCTATGGCTACACCTTC,CSVDSGQGGVRGYGYTF
many,TRBV29-1,TRBJ2-5,TRBD2,TGCAGCGTTGAAAGGCTAGCGGGAGGGCTTGTCGGAGAGACCCAGTACTTC,CSVERLAGGLVGETQYF
NA,TRBV12-3/TRBV12-4,TRBJ2-5,TRBD2,TGTGCCAGCAGTTTAGCGCCGGGGGGATACCAAGAGACCCAGTACTTC,CASSLAPGGYQETQYF
NA,TRBV11-2,TRBJ1-5,NA,TGTGCCAGCAGCCCCGGGGGAGGAGGTGGCAATCAGCCCCAGCATTTT,CASSPGGGGGNQPQHF
few,TRBV15,TRBJ2-1,NA,TGTGCCACCAGCAGAGATCATATTCTAGGCAGGGTCGATGAGCAGTTCTTC,CATSRDHILGRVDEQFF
NA,TRBV4-2,TRBJ2-2,NA,TGTGCCAGCAGCCAAGATACGGCCGGGGAGCTGTTTTTT,CASSQDTAGELFF
once,TRBV7-3,TRBJ1-4,NA,TGTGCCAGCAGCTTAACGGGACGGATTAATGAAAAACTGTTTTTT,CASSLTGRINEKLFF
many,TRBV30,TRBJ1-2,NA,TGTGCCTGGAGTGGACAGAACTATGGCTACACCTTC,CAWSGQNYGYTF
NA,TRBV5-1,TRBJ2-5,TRBD2,TGCGCCAGCGGGGAAGCGGGGAGGTATGAAGAGACCCAGTACTTC,CASGEAGRYEETQYF
few,TRBV7-8,TRBJ2-4,NA,TGTGCCAGCAGCTTAGAGGCCTTGGTGGGTCGGGACATTCAGTACTTC,CASSLEALVGRDIQYF
few,TRBV24-1,TRBJ1-2,NA,TGTGCCACCAGTGATTTTAGGGGGAGCGACTATGGCTACACCTTC,CATSDFRGSDYGYTF
NA,TRBV6-5,TRBJ2-5,TRBD2,TGTGCCAGCAGTTTAGGGACTAGCGTGGGGACCCAGTACTTC,CASSLGTSVGTQYF
many,TRBV7-3,TRBJ1-5,TRBD1,TGTGCCAGCAGCCTAGACAGGGACCAGCCCCAGCATTTT,CASSLDRDQPQHF
few,TRBV5-6,TRBJ2-5,NA,TGTGCCAGCAGCCTCGACTCCCGAGTCCAAGAGACCCAGTACTTC,CASSLDSRVQETQYF
few,TRBV6-6,TRBJ1-2,NA,TGTGCCAGCAGACGTAGGCAGGGAGCTTATGGCTACACCTTC,CASRRRQGAYGYTF
NA,TRBV11-2,TRBJ2-3,TRBD2,TGTGCCAGCAGCTTACGAGGCAGCGGGAGGACAGATACGCAGTATTTT,CASSLRGSGRTDTQYF
few,TRBV28,TRBJ2-4,TRBD2,TGTGCCAGCAGCGGGGGGGAGGGCCTAGGAAACATTCAGTACTTC,CASSGGEGLGNIQYF
NA,TRBV24-1,TRBJ1-4,TRBD1,TGTGCCACCAGTGGGACAGGGATGAACGAAAAACTGTTTTTT,CATSGTGMNEKLFF
once,TRBV5-1,TRBJ2-6,NA,TGCGCCAGCAGGGCCCTTCAACAGGGCTCTGGGGCCAACGTCCTGACTTTC,CASRALQQGSGANVLTF
NA,TRBV9,TRBJ2-7,TRBD2,TGTGCCAGCAGCCCGGATAAAAGCGGGAGGTCCTACGAGCAGTACTTC,CASSPDKSGRSYEQYF
many,TRBV6-2/TRBV6-3,TRBJ1-5,NA,TGTGCCAGCAGTTATGGGCCACACGGCAATCAGCCCCAGCATTTT,CASSYGPHGNQPQHF
many,TRBV29-1,TRBJ2-1,NA,TGCAGCGTACAGGGCGCCTCTAGCAATGAGCAGTTCTTC,CSVQGASSNEQFF
few,TRBV7-2,TRBJ2-5,NA,TGTGCCAGCAGCTTAGCATGGGAGAAAGGGGAGACCCAGTACTTC,CASSLAWEKGETQYF
NA,TRBV5-1,TRBJ2-1,TRBD2,TGCGCCAGCAGCCCGACTAGCGGGAGCGCTGAAGAGCAGTTCTTC,CASSPTSGSAEEQFF
many,TRBV10-3,TRBJ2-1,TRBD2,TGTGCCATCAGCCGGACTAGCGGGAGCGACAATGAGCAGTTCTTC,CAISRTSGSDNEQFF
many,TRBV29-1,TRBJ1-1,TRBD1,TGCAGCGTTCAGGGGGCGGGTGAAGCTTTCTTT,CSVQGAGEAFF
NA,TRBV4-3,TRBJ2-5,TRBD2,TGCGCCAGCAGCCGGCCATCTAGGGGAGGGTACCAAGAGACCCAGTACTTC,CASSRPSRGGYQETQYF
many,TRBV7-2,TRBJ2-2,TRBD1,TGTGCCAGCAGCTTGGGACAGGGGGGTACCGGGGAGCTGTTTTTT,CASSLGQGGTGELFF
NA,TRBV5-5,TRBJ2-6,NA,TGTGCCAGCAGCTTAATAGCGGACAGCAAGGTCCTGACTTTC,CASSLIADSKVLTF
NA,TRBV7-9,TRBJ2-1,TRBD2,TGTGCCAGCAGCTCCGGGGGGACTCCTGGAATTCAGTTCTTC,CASSSGGTPGIQFF
NA,TRBV7-8,TRBJ2-1,TRBD2,TGTGCCAGCAGCTCCCCCTTAACTAGCGGGCGAACCTACAATGAGCAGTTCTTC,CASSSPLTSGRTYNEQFF
few,TRBV5-1,TRBJ2-3,NA,TGCGCCAGCGGAACCGATACGCAGTATTTT,CASGTDTQYF
few,TRBV20-1,TRBJ1-1,NA,TGCAGTGCTAGAGATTGGCGCAGTGAGAAAGAAGCTTTCTTT,CSARDWRSEKEAFF
NA,TRBV9,TRBJ2-1,NA,TGTGCCAGCAGCCCCTCCCTGTCGAGCGAGCAGTTCTTC,CASSPSLSSEQFF
once,TRBV6-5,TRBJ1-1,TRBD1,TGTGCCAACAGTTCCCTTACAGGGGGAGATACTGAAGCTTTCTTT,CANSSLTGGDTEAFF